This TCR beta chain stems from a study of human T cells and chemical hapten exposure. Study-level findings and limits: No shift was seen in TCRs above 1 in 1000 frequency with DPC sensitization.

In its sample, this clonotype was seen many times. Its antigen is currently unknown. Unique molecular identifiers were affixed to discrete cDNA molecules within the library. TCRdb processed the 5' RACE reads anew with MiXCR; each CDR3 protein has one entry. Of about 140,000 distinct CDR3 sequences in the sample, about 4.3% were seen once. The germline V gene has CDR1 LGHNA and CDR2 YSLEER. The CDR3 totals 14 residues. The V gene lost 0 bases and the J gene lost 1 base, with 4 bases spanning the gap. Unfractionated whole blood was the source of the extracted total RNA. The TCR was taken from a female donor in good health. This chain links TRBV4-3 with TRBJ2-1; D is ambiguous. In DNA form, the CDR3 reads TGCGCCAGCAGCCAAGAAAGGTCCTACAATGAGCAGTTCTTC. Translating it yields CASSQERSYNEQFF.